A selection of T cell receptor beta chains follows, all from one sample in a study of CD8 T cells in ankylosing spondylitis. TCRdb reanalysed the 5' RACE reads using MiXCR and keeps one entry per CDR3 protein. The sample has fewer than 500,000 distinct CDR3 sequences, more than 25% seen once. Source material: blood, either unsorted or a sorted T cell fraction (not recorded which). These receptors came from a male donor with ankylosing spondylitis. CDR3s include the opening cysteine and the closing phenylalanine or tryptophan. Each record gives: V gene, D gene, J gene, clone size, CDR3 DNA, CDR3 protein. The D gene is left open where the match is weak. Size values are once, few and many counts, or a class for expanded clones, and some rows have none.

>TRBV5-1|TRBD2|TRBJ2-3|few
TGCGCCAGCAGCTTGGTCCCTCCCCCCCAGCGGGAACGCACAGATACGCAGTATTTT
CASSLVPPPQRERTDTQYF
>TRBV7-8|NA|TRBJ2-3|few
TGTGCCAGCAGCTTAGAACAGCGAATGACGTACCTTACGCAGTATTTT
CASSLEQRMTYLTQYF
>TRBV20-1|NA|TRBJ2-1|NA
TGCAGTGCTAGGGGGTGGATCTACAATGAGCAGTTCTTC
CSARGWIYNEQFF
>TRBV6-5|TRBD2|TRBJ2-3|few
TGTGCCAGCAGTTACCAAACTAGCGTCCCAGATACGCAGTATTTT
CASSYQTSVPDTQYF
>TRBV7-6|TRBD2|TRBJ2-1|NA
TGTGCCAGCACAGGACTAGCGGGAACCTCCTACAATGAGCAGTTCTTC
CASTGLAGTSYNEQFF
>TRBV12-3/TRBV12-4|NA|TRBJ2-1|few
TGTGCCAGCAGTTTACCAGCGACCGGCAAATCACAAGAGCAGTTCTTC
CASSLPATGKSQEQFF
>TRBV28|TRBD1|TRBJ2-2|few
TGTGCCAGCAGTCCACCCGGGACAGGGGTGCACGGGGAGCTGTTTTTT
CASSPPGTGVHGELFF
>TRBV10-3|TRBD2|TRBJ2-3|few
TGTGCCACCGGGGAGGGCCAGTCAGATACGCAGTATTTT
CATGEGQSDTQYF
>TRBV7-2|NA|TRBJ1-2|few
TGTGCCAGCAGCTTAGACCCTTCAGCTAACTATGGCTACACCTTC
CASSLDPSANYGYTF
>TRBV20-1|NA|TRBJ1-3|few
TGCAGTGCCTCCTCTGGAAACACCATATATTTT
CSASSGNTIYF
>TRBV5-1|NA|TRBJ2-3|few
TGCGCCAGCAGCGTGGACAGCACAGATACGCAGTATTTT
CASSVDSTDTQYF
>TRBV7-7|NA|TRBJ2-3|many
TGTGCCAGCAGCCGAGGGACCCGAAACACAGATACGCAGTATTTT
CASSRGTRNTDTQYF
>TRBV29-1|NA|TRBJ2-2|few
TGCAGCGTTAAACAGGGTGCCGGGGAGCTGTTTTTT
CSVKQGAGELFF
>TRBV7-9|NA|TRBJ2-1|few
TGTGCCAGCAGCTCCCTTTGGAGGGCCTACAATGAGCAGTTCTTC
CASSSLWRAYNEQFF
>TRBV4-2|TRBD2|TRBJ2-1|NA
TGTGCCAGCAGCCAATCCGGGACTAGCGGGATCACCTACAATGAGCAGTTCTTC
CASSQSGTSGITYNEQFF
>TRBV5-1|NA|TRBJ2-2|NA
TGCGCCAGCAGCCTTTTTACCGGGGAGCTGTTTTTT
CASSLFTGELFF
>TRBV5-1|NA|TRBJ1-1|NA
TGCGCCAGCAGCTTGTCACCCATTTACACTGAAGCTTTCTTT
CASSLSPIYTEAFF
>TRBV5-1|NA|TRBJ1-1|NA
TGCGCCAGCAGCTTGGGGGGCAGGGAGGGCACTGAAGCTTTCTTT
CASSLGGREGTEAFF
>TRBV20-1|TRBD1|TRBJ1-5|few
TGCAGTGCTGGGGGCGCAGGGGGTAGTCAGCCCCAGCATTTT
CSAGGAGGSQPQHF
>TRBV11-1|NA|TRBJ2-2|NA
TGTGCCAGCAGCTTAGGGACTTGGCAGATGAACACCGGGGAGCTGTTTTTT
CASSLGTWQMNTGELFF
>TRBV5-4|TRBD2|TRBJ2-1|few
TGTGCCAGCAGCAGGGACTACTCCGGGGAGCAGTTCTTC
CASSRDYSGEQFF
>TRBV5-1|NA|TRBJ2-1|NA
TGCGCCAGCAGCTTGGAGGGGACGGATGAGCAGTTCTTC
CASSLEGTDEQFF
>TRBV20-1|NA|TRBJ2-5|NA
TGCAGTGCTTACTCGGGACACCAACAAGAGACCCAGTACTTC
CSAYSGHQQETQYF
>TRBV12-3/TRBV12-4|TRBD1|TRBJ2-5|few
TGTGCCAGCAGTCGACAGGGAAAAGAGACCCAGTACTTC
CASSRQGKETQYF
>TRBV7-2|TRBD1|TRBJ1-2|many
TGTGCCAGCAGCTCGACAGGGTATGGCTACACCTTC
CASSSTGYGYTF
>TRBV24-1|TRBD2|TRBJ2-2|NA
TGTGCCACCAGTAAGCGGAGCGGGAGAGGCACCGGGGAGCTGTTTTTT
CATSKRSGRGTGELFF
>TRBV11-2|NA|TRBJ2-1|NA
TGTGCCAGCAGCTTTCAAGGATTACCGAGCTCCTACAATGAGCAGTTCTTC
CASSFQGLPSSYNEQFF
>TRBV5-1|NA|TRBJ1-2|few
TGCGCCAGCAGACCGAGCGGGGGCCTCCGGGATGGCTACACCTTC
CASRPSGGLRDGYTF
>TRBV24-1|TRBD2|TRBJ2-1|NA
TGTGCCACCAGTCGACTAGCGGAGACAAATGAGCAGTTCTTC
CATSRLAETNEQFF
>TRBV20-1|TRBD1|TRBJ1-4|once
TGCAGTGCTAGTGGGACAGGGGGCCCGAGGGAAAAACTGTTTTTT
CSASGTGGPREKLFF
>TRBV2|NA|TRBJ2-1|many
TGTGCCAGCAGTGAACGGGGGACAAGCTCCTACAATGAGCAGTTCTTC
CASSERGTSSYNEQFF
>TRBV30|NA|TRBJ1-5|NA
TGTGCCTGGAGTGTACCCGGGGACGGCGGCAATCAGCCCCAGCATTTT
CAWSVPGDGGNQPQHF
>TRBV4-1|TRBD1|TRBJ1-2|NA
TGCGCCAGCAGCCCCTTGCGGGACAGATCCAATTCGGACTATGGCTACACCTTC
CASSPLRDRSNSDYGYTF
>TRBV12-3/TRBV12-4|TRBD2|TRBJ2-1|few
TGTGCCAGCAGTGAGCAACTAGCGGCCTTCAATGAGCAGTTCTTC
CASSEQLAAFNEQFF
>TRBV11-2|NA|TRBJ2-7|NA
TGTGCCAGCAGCTACCGGGAGTGGAACGAGCAGTACTTC
CASSYREWNEQYF
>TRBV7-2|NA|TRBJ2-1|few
TGTGCCAGCAGCCCCCCGTCTAGAATTGAGCAGTTCTTC
CASSPPSRIEQFF
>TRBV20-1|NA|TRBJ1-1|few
TGCAGTGCTAGAGAGGGGGCCGGTGTTAGTCGAACTGAAGCTTTCTTT
CSAREGAGVSRTEAFF
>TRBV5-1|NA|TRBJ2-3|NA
TGCGCCAGCAGCTTGAACAGGCCTAGCACAGATACGCAGTATTTT
CASSLNRPSTDTQYF
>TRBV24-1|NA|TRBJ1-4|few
TGTGCCACCAGTGGGGCGGACAGCAATGAAAAACTGTTTTTT
CATSGADSNEKLFF